This T cell receptor beta chain was sequenced in a study of T cells in Graves' hyperthyroidism and ophthalmopathy. Study-wide background: Sampling of peripheral blood happened at initial diagnosis, prior to any treatment.

The germline V and J ends were trimmed by 1 base and 19 bases, with 14 bases remaining between them. The CDR3 consists of 12 residues. Amplification yielded TCR beta CDR3 regions, with RNA transcripts as the source. The HTBI set primed first-round TCR CDR3 RT-PCR. TCRdb called the multiplex PCR reads again in MiXCR, with one record for every CDR3 protein. The table includes some 800,000 distinct CDR3 sequences, 35% to 45% detected once. Details on this clonotype: Possible read error: a much larger clone is one base away.

Graves' hyperthyroidism was deemed stable given no ophthalmopathy progression within 18 months. This receptor was identified in a man between 18 and 29 years old with Graves' hyperthyroidism. The chain has TRBV12-3 or TRBV12-4 and TRBJ1-6; the D gene is possibly TRBD1 (5 bases). Sequencing was performed on blood. CDR3 sequence reads: CASSLGGTAIHF. CDR3 bases: TGTGCCAGCAGTTTAGGGGGCACAGCTATTCACTTT.